The 3 T cell receptor beta chains given below trace back to one sample, sequenced in a study of blood T cell repertoires in COVID-19. Data came from immunoSEQ multiplex PCR; TCRdb stores just in-frame clones and leaves some out. The sample holds 150,000 to 250,000 clones; approximately 85% are singletons and the top ten take 12%. The sequencing input was PBMCs or T cells enriched from blood (not recorded which). The receptors derive from a man aged 40-49 years who had recovered from COVID-19.

This clone was counted a single time. J is TRBJ2-2 and V is TRBV29-1; no clear D. CDR3 length: 14 residues. Trimming took 6 bases from V and 0 from J, leaving 11 bases between them. Per the germline V gene, CDR1 is SQVTM and CDR2 is ANQGSEA. The CDR3 bases are TGCAGCGTCCAGGTTTACGCGAACACCGGGGAGCTGTTTTTT. It translates to CSVQVYANTGELFF.

J is TRBJ2-3 and V is TRBV9; D is uncertain. This CDR3 spans 11 amino acids. Per the germline V gene, CDR1 is SGDLS and CDR2 is YYNGEE. Trimming took off 7 bases at V and 4 bases at J, with 7 bases between the two ends. For the CDR3, the DNA is TGTGCCAGCTCCGCAGCAGATACGCAGTATTTT. Translation: CASSAADTQYF.

The table lists this clone with a count of one. This chain connects TRBV7-8 to TRBJ2-3, with 7 bases fitting TRBD2. Per the germline V gene, CDR1 is SGHVS and CDR2 is FQNEAQ. CDR3 size: 16 residues. The junction had 12 bases not matched to a gene; V was cut back by 5 bases and J by 4 bases. CDR3 sequence: CASSPRRAGAADTQYF. The CDR3 nucleotides read TGTGCCAGCAGCCCGCGCCGTGCGGGAGCAGCAGATACGCAGTATTTT.